These 26 T cell receptor beta chains originate from one sample sequenced in a study of technical replicates of blood from four donors. Sequencing was performed with immunoSEQ multiplex PCR; in TCRdb, only in-frame clones are kept and a portion is missing. The table lists tens of thousands of clones, more than 70% of them singletons. Source material: PBMCs. These receptor sequences come from a human donor in good health. Some clones in this sample may be carry-over from other donors' samples.

The V call is TRBV5-6, the J call TRBJ1-5, with 8 bases that match TRBD1. CDR1 is SGHDT, CDR2 YYEEEE, per germline. CDR3 size: 15 residues. V lost 4 bases, J lost 3 bases, and 6 bases stayed unmatched. DNA of the CDR3: TGTGCCAGCAGCAATACAGGGGGGGACAATCAGCCCCAGCATTTT. Protein product: CASSNTGGDNQPQHF.

The V call is TRBV12-5, the J call TRBJ2-3, with a possible D match to TRBD1 (5 bases). Trimming shortened V by 0 bases and J by 5 bases, and 15 bases separated the two germline ends. The germline gives CDR1 LGHNT, CDR2 FRNRAP. CDR3 size: 16 residues. The CDR3 nucleotides read TGTGCTAGTGGTTTGGTACGTCTAGGGGTGGAAGATACGCAGTATTTT. It translates to CASGLVRLGVEDTQYF. The complete variable domain, with remaining parts taken from reference TRBV12-5 and TRBJ2-3, reads DARVTQTPRHKVTEMGQEVTMRCQPILGHNTVFWYRQTMMQGLELLAYFRNRAPLDDSGMPKDRFSAEMPDATLATLKIQPSEPRDSAVYFCASGLVRLGVEDTQYFGPGTRLTVL.

The genes are TRBV15 and TRBJ2-3; no reliable D call. This CDR3 is built from 16 residues. Trimming shortened V by 2 bases and J by 1 base, and 13 bases separated the two germline ends. CDR1 is LNHNV and CDR2 is YYDKDF in the germline V gene (reference sequence). This chain's CDR3 is CATSRPDTSGTDTQYF. The DNA of the CDR3 is TGTGCCACCAGCAGACCAGACACTTCTGGCACAGATACGCAGTATTTT.

The chain recombines TRBV2 with TRBJ1-5, with a weak D call TRBD1 (5 bases). The length of the CDR3 is 14 residues. Germline values: CDR1 SNHLY, CDR2 FYNNEI. Trimming shortened V by 6 bases and J by 7 bases, and 16 bases separated the two germline ends. CDR3 DNA sequence: TGTGCCAGCAGCAACTCGGGCTCAGGGCAGCCCCAGCATTTT. Translated: CASSNSGSGQPQHF.

The chain combines TRBV6-5 with TRBJ2-5; no clear D. This CDR3 comprises 14 residues. Germline CDR1 reads MNHEY; CDR2 reads SVGAGI. V lost 2 bases and J 5 bases, leaving 12 bases between the germline ends. The CDR3 nucleotides read TGTGCCAGCAGTTACGGCAGGTTCTCGGAGACCCAGTACTTC. Encoded protein: CASSYGRFSETQYF.

This clone was seen only once. The chain recombines TRBV5-1 with TRBJ2-7, with 8 bases matching TRBD2. Germline trimming cut 7 bases from V and 6 bases from J; bases unmatched to any gene: 12. The CDR3 contains 14 residues. Germline values: CDR1 SGHRS, CDR2 YFSETQ. The CDR3 loop is CASAPPGGSGEQYF. The CDR3 DNA sequence: TGCGCCAGCGCCCCCCCGGGAGGGAGTGGCGAGCAGTACTTC.

The gene calls are TRBV19 and TRBJ2-7; perhaps TRBD1 as D (6 bases). The CDR3 is 15 residues long. In germline, CDR1 is LNHDA, CDR2 SQIVND (reference sequence). V lost 6 bases, J lost 2 bases, and 17 bases lay in between. CDR3 sequence reads: CASSTIGGYPYEQYF. CDR3 DNA sequence: TGTGCCAGTAGCACCATAGGGGGATATCCCTACGAGCAGTACTTC. Supplemented by reference TRBV19 and TRBJ2-7, the full variable domain reads DGGITQSPKYLFRKEGQNVTLSCEQNLNHDAMYWYRQDPGQGLRLIYYSQIVNDFQKGDIAEGYSVSREKKESFPLTVTSAQKNPTAFYLCASSTIGGYPYEQYFGPGTRLTVT.

This chain connects TRBV7-2 to TRBJ2-2; perhaps TRBD2 as D (6 bases). With 5 bases removed from V and 8 bases from J, the gap between germline ends came to 12 bases. In germline, CDR1 is SGHTA, CDR2 FQGNSA. This CDR3 contains 13 residues. The CDR3 region has the DNA TGTGCCAGCAGCCCTAAGACTAGGGGGGAGCTGTTTTTT. The encoded protein is CASSPKTRGELFF. The full variable domain, completed using reference TRBV7-2 and TRBJ2-2, is GAGVSQSPSNKVTEKGKDVELRCDPISGHTALYWYRQSLGQGLEFLIYFQGNSAPDKSGLPSDRFSAERTGGSVSTLTIQRTQQEDSAVYLCASSPKTRGELFFGEGSRLTVL.

This clone has only one observation. The chain has TRBV5-1 and TRBJ1-1, with 8 bases fitting TRBD1. The germline CDR1 and CDR2 sequences are SGHRS and YFSETQ. Unmatched junction bases numbered 5, after V lost 0 bases and J lost 4 bases. The CDR3 length is 15 residues. Written as DNA, the CDR3 is TGCGCCAGCAGCTTGGATGGACAGGGATGCACTGAAGCTTTCTTT. This encodes CASSLDGQGCTEAFF.

This chain links TRBV11-2 with TRBJ2-5; the D gene is possibly TRBD2 (5 bases). This CDR3 is 12 amino acids long. CDR1 and CDR2 (germline): SGHAT, FQNNGV. Trimming pared 5 bases from V and 10 bases from J, leaving 14 bases between. The CDR3 reads CASSPQRSSQYF. The CDR3, as DNA: TGTGCCAGCAGCCCTCAGCGGTCGAGCCAGTACTTC. Full variable domain (rest looked up from reference TRBV11-2 and TRBJ2-5): EAGVAQSPRYKIIEKRQSVAFWCNPISGHATLYWYQQILGQGPKLLIQFQNNGVVDDSQLPKDRFSAERLKGVDSTLKIQPAKLEDSAVYLCASSPQRSSQYFGPGTRLLVL.

This CDR3 is CASSYRGMNTEAFF. The CDR3 DNA reads as TGTGCCAGCAGCTACAGGGGCATGAACACTGAAGCTTTCTTT. This sequence joins TRBV7-8 and TRBJ1-1, with 7 nucleotides matching TRBD1. After removal of 4 bases from V and 0 bases from J, the junction contained 2 bases not matched to a gene. The CDR3 is made up of 14 amino acids. CDR1 and CDR2 (germline): SGHVS, FQNEAQ.

V and J are TRBV7-9 and TRBJ1-1, with a tentative D call TRBD1 (5 bases). Trimming took off 2 bases at V and 7 bases at J, with 11 bases between the two ends. The germline CDR1 and CDR2 sequences are SEHNR and FQNEAQ (reference sequence). The CDR3 has 13 residues. CDR3 sequence (DNA): TGTGCCAGCAGCTTACACCAGGGCGGTGAAGCTTTCTTT. Translation: CASSLHQGGEAFF.

V is TRBV29-1 and J is TRBJ2-1; TRBD1 is a possible D gene (6 bases). With 8 bases removed from V and 9 bases from J, the gap between germline ends came to 20 bases. The germline gives CDR1 SQVTM, CDR2 ANQGSEA. The length of the CDR3 is 13 residues. The CDR3 protein is CSSKGPSGAEQFF. CDR3 nucleotide sequence: TGCAGCTCGAAAGGGCCCTCAGGGGCTGAGCAGTTCTTC.

The chain employs TRBV5-6 and TRBJ2-4, with a possible D match to TRBD1 (5 bases). Germline loops: CDR1 SGHDT, CDR2 YYEEEE. The length of the CDR3 is 14 residues. V was clipped by 0 bases and J by 4 bases, with 8 bases between them. DNA for the CDR3: TGTGCCAGCAGCTTGGACAGGATAAAAAACATTCAGTACTTC. It is translated as CASSLDRIKNIQYF.

Only one count was recorded for this clone. This chain joins TRBV5-1 and TRBJ1-6, with 8 nucleotides matching TRBD1. With 0 bases clipped from V and 5 bases from J, the junction kept 10 bases outside the gene matches. The CDR3 runs 18 residues. Germline values: CDR1 SGHRS, CDR2 YFSETQ. The CDR3 region is CASSLAGLDRVDNSPLHF. The CDR3 DNA reads as TGCGCCAGCAGCTTGGCGGGGTTGGACAGGGTCGATAATTCACCCCTCCACTTT.

The chain carries TRBV6-1 and TRBJ1-1, with a tentative D call TRBD1 (6 bases). Trimming removed 7 bases from V and 5 bases from J, with 20 bases in between. CDR1 is MNHNS and CDR2 is SASEGT in the germline V gene. The CDR3 sequence is 15 residues long. The CDR3 reads CASILSSTGKTEAFF. The CDR3 DNA sequence: TGTGCCAGCATTCTATCTAGTACAGGGAAGACTGAAGCTTTCTTT.

The chain is built from TRBV7-6 and TRBJ1-4; no clear D gene. Trimming removed 1 base from V and 6 bases from J, with 9 bases in between. From germline, CDR1 is SGHVS and CDR2 FNYEAQ. The CDR3 contains 14 residues. In DNA form, the CDR3 reads TGTGCCAGCAGCTTAGAACGGAGGGATGAAAAACTGTTTTTT. Protein: CASSLERRDEKLFF.

This rearrangement joins TRBV19 to TRBJ2-5; 8 bases map to TRBD1. Trimming took 5 bases from V and 5 from J; bases not matched to a gene: 4. The CDR3 length is 13 residues. The germline V gene encodes CDR1 LNHDA and CDR2 SQIVND (reference sequence). This chain's CDR3 is CASSQGASETQYF. CDR3 DNA: TGTGCCAGTAGTCAGGGGGCTTCGGAGACCCAGTACTTC.

This rearrangement joins TRBV5-1 to TRBJ2-1; 10 nucleotides line up with TRBD2. Looked up from germline, CDR1 is SGHRS and CDR2 is YFSETQ. V dropped 1 base and J dropped 4; count of bases not matched to a gene: 2. The CDR3 spans 15 residues. The CDR3 coding sequence is TGCGCCAGCAGCTTGACAGCGGGAGGGTACAATGAGCAGTTCTTC. This encodes CASSLTAGGYNEQFF. Using reference TRBV5-1 and TRBJ2-1 for the parts outside the CDR3, the full variable domain is KAGVTQTPRYLIKTRGQQVTLSCSPISGHRSVSWYQQTPGQGLQFLFEYFSETQRNKGNFPGRFSGRQFSNSRSEMNVSTLELGDSALYLCASSLTAGGYNEQFFGPGTRLTVL.

The J gene is TRBJ2-3, the V gene TRBV6-1, with D unresolved. This CDR3 is built from 12 residues. Germline V gene lookup returns CDR1 MNHNS and CDR2 SASEGT. V lost 1 base to trimming and J lost 4 bases, with 3 bases between them. CDR3 amino acids: CASSEVSDTQYF. DNA of the CDR3: TGTGCCAGCAGTGAAGTATCAGATACGCAGTATTTT.

The chain links TRBV18 to TRBJ2-1; the match to TRBD2 covers 8 bases. Trimming at V came to 0 bases and at J to 6 bases, leaving 4 bases not matched to a gene. There are 15 residues in the CDR3. Germline CDR1 reads KGHSH; CDR2 reads LQKENI. The CDR3 DNA reads as TGTGCCAGCTCACCACCCAGCGGGAGAGTCAATGAGCAGTTCTTC. Translation gives CASSPPSGRVNEQFF.

The chain employs TRBV5-1 and TRBJ2-1, with D tentatively TRBD2 (5 bases). V was shortened by 4 bases and J by 0 bases, with 14 bases between the two germline ends. In germline, CDR1 is SGHRS, CDR2 YFSETQ. The CDR3 has 16 residues. CDR3 in DNA: TGCGCCAGCAGCCCCGGAGAGAGGGCCTCCTACAATGAGCAGTTCTTC. Translated: CASSPGERASYNEQFF.

The chain employs TRBV2 and TRBJ1-5, with TRBD1 matching over 9 bases. The CDR3 spans 14 residues. Looked up from germline, CDR1 is SNHLY and CDR2 is FYNNEI. The V segment lost 7 bases and the J segment 4 bases; nucleotides outside the gene matches: 5. The CDR3 DNA follows: TGTGCCAGCACCGGGGGACAGGGTAATCAGCCCCAGCATTTT. This sequence encodes CASTGGQGNQPQHF.

This chain joins TRBV5-6 and TRBJ2-2, with a possible D match to TRBD1 (6 bases). CDR1 is SGHDT and CDR2 is YYEEEE in the germline V gene. V lost 0 bases and J lost 7, with 13 bases in between. CDR3 length: 15 amino acids. The CDR3 sequence: CASSLAQGTGGELFF. The DNA of the CDR3 is TGTGCCAGCAGCTTGGCACAGGGTACGGGCGGGGAGCTGTTTTTT.

The chain has TRBV30 and TRBJ1-1; possibly TRBD1 for D (5 bases). The V and J ends lost 0 bases and 6 bases respectively, with 11 bases between them. The CDR3 sequence is 13 residues long. CDR1 is GTSNPN, CDR2 SVGIG, per germline (reference sequence). In DNA form, the CDR3 reads TGTGCCTGGAGTGTAGATGACAGCTCTGAAGCTTTCTTT. It yields the protein CAWSVDDSSEAFF.

This chain joins TRBV7-9 and TRBJ2-7; the D gene is possibly TRBD1 (5 bases). The length of the CDR3 is 13 residues. The germline V and J ends were trimmed by 6 bases and 0 bases, with 9 bases remaining between them. Looked up from germline, CDR1 is SEHNR and CDR2 is FQNEAQ (reference sequence). In nucleotides, the CDR3 is TGTGCCAGCAGTACAGGTGTCTCCTACGAGCAGTACTTC. Translation: CASSTGVSYEQYF.